The 13 T cell receptor beta chains below were found in one sample sequenced in a study of blood T cell repertoires in COVID-19. Using immunoSEQ multiplex PCR, the repertoire was profiled, and TCRdb retains in-frame clones only, with some absent. This sample has some 180,000 clones, with 75% to 90% found just once. Sequencing was performed on peripheral blood. The receptors were sampled from a woman between 55 and 75 years old with acute or convalescent COVID-19.

The rearrangement joins TRBV28 to TRBJ1-1, with D tentatively TRBD1 (5 bases). Germline CDR1 MDHEN, CDR2 SYDVKM. This CDR3 region has 14 residues. Trimming pared 2 bases from V and 1 base from J, leaving 8 bases between. CDR3 sequence: CASSLVQGNTEAFF. The CDR3 bases are TGTGCCAGCAGTTTAGTTCAGGGGAACACTGAAGCTTTCTTT.

The chain carries TRBV5-1 and TRBJ2-1; 12 bases align to TRBD2. Per the germline V gene, CDR1 is SGHRS and CDR2 is YFSETQ. This CDR3 region has 20 residues. V dropped 6 bases and J dropped 2; count of bases not matched to a gene: 18. The CDR3 reads CASKVTVTRLAGEPYNEQFF. The DNA of the CDR3 is TGCGCCAGCAAGGTTACAGTTACCCGACTAGCGGGAGAACCCTACAATGAGCAGTTCTTC.

The chain carries TRBV27 and TRBJ1-1, with a weak D call TRBD1 (6 bases). Per germline, CDR1 MNHEY and CDR2 SMNVEV (reference sequence). Trimming removed 3 bases at V and 4 bases at J, with 12 bases between. The length of the CDR3 is 14 residues. DNA of the CDR3: TGTGCCAGCAGTTTGGATTACAGGGCCACTGAAGCTTTCTTT. It codes for CASSLDYRATEAFF.

V gene TRBV5-1 combines with J gene TRBJ2-5, with D unclear. Germline CDR1 and CDR2: SGHRS and YFSETQ. The CDR3 sequence is 13 residues long. Trimming left V 5 bases short and J 1 base short, with 9 bases between. This CDR3 is CASRQASQETQYF. CDR3 nucleotide sequence: TGCGCCAGCAGACAAGCGTCCCAAGAGACCCAGTACTTC. The full variable domain, its missing parts supplied by reference TRBV5-1 and TRBJ2-5, is KAGVTQTPRYLIKTRGQQVTLSCSPISGHRSVSWYQQTPGQGLQFLFEYFSETQRNKGNFPGRFSGRQFSNSRSEMNVSTLELGDSALYLCASRQASQETQYFGPGTRLLVL.

This clone turned up a few times. The chain carries TRBV5-1 and TRBJ2-4; 7 nucleotides agree with TRBD2. This CDR3 is 22 amino acids long. Losses at the gene ends were 4 bases for V and 6 bases for J; bases not matched to a gene: 31. The V gene's germline CDR1 is SGHRS and CDR2 YFSETQ. CDR3 in amino acids: CASSRGLRGSGPGKGLGNIQYF. The CDR3 region has the DNA TGCGCCAGCAGCCGCGGCCTTCGCGGGAGTGGGCCAGGGAAAGGGTTGGGAAACATTCAGTACTTC. Complete variable domain (other parts from reference TRBV5-1 and TRBJ2-4): KAGVTQTPRYLIKTRGQQVTLSCSPISGHRSVSWYQQTPGQGLQFLFEYFSETQRNKGNFPGRFSGRQFSNSRSEMNVSTLELGDSALYLCASSRGLRGSGPGKGLGNIQYFGAGTRLSVL.

V gene TRBV30 combines with J gene TRBJ1-2; D not resolved. Germline V lookup: CDR1 GTSNPN, CDR2 SVGIG (reference sequence). The CDR3 contains 13 residues. V was pared by 4 bases and J by 8 bases, with 17 bases between. The CDR3 reads CAWTPALSGGYTF. CDR3 DNA sequence: TGTGCCTGGACCCCGGCACTCTCGGGAGGCTACACCTTC.

The chain carries TRBV13 and TRBJ2-3; TRBD1 agrees at 7 bases. The CDR3 contains 19 residues. In germline, CDR1 is PRHDT, CDR2 FYEKMQ (reference sequence). The V gene end was trimmed by 1 base and the J gene end by 3 bases; junction bases not matched to a gene: 16. The CDR3 DNA reads as TGTGCCAGCAGCTTAGTAGGTGGGACAGCCGCAAGGAAAACAGATACGCAGTATTTT. Residues: CASSLVGGTAARKTDTQYF.

V usage is TRBV27 and J usage is TRBJ1-2; TRBD1 aligns across 9 bases. CDR1 and CDR2 from the germline V gene are MNHEY and SMNVEV (reference sequence). With V trimmed by 4 bases and J by 6 bases, 30 bases remained unmatched. The CDR3 has 22 residues. CDR3 DNA: TGTGCCAGCAGTTGTCCCAAAGCCCGAGAAACAGGGGGCCCTGAGAATGGGGATGGCTACACCTTC. Translation: CASSCPKARETGGPENGDGYTF.

The rearrangement uses TRBV19 and TRBJ1-2; a possible D gene is TRBD1 (6 bases). The germline V gene encodes CDR1 LNHDA and CDR2 SQIVND (reference sequence). CDR3 size: 17 residues. Trimming pared 2 bases from V and 5 bases from J, leaving 21 bases between. CDR3 region: CASSIRSVTGLMYGYTF. The CDR3 DNA is TGTGCCAGTAGTATAAGGAGTGTGACAGGACTGATGTATGGCTACACCTTC.

The rearrangement links TRBV5-6 to TRBJ1-1; no firm D call. Trimming removed 4 bases from V and 11 bases from J, with 15 bases in between. The CDR3 covers 12 residues. Germline-derived CDR1 and CDR2 are SGHDT and YYEEEE. The CDR3 DNA follows: TGTGCCAGCAGCCAAGACTCGTATCGGGCTTTCTTT. Amino acid sequence: CASSQDSYRAFF.

This clone has only a few counts. This chain uses TRBV5-6 with TRBJ2-5; 10 positions agree with TRBD1. The CDR3 is 15 amino acids. Trimming took 6 bases from V and 2 from J; bases not matched to a gene: 7. Germline loops: CDR1 SGHDT, CDR2 YYEEEE. The CDR3, as DNA: TGTGCCAGCATTTCCTTGGACAGGGGGCAAGAGACCCAGTACTTC. This codes for CASISLDRGQETQYF.

The gene calls are TRBV11-2 and TRBJ2-1, with TRBD2 matching over 11 bases. Trimming at V came to 4 bases and at J to 5 bases, leaving 4 bases not matched to a gene. The CDR3 covers 15 residues. CDR1 and CDR2 (germline): SGHAT, FQNNGV. This CDR3 reads CASSSRLAGNNEQFF. CDR3 DNA sequence: TGTGCCAGCAGCTCTCGACTAGCGGGAAACAATGAGCAGTTCTTC.

The chain employs TRBV12-3 or TRBV12-4 and TRBJ1-2; no firm D call. The CDR3 is made up of 12 amino acids. V lost 1 base, J lost 10 bases, and 10 bases lay in between. The CDR3 protein is CASSLDPEYYTF. The CDR3 DNA sequence: TGTGCCAGCAGTTTAGACCCGGAGTACTACACCTTC.